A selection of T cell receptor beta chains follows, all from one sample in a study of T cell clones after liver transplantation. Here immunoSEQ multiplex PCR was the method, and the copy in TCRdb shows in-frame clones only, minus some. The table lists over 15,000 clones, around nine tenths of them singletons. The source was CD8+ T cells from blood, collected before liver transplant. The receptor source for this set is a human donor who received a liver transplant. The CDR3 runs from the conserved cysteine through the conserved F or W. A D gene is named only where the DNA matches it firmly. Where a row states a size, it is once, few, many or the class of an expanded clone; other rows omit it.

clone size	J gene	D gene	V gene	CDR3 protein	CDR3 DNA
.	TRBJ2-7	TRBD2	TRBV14	CASSRYPTSAYSYEQYF	TGTGCCAGCAGCCGCTACCCTACTAGCGCATACTCCTACGAGCAGTACTTC
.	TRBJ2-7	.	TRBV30	CAWSGDLFAYEQYF	TGTGCCTGGAGTGGTGACCTCTTCGCCTACGAGCAGTACTTC
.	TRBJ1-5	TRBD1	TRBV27	CASSSGQGVQPQHF	TGTGCCAGCAGCTCCGGACAGGGGGTCCAGCCCCAGCATTTT
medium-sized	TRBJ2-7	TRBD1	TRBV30	CAWDLGTGTYEQYF	TGTGCCTGGGACCTTGGGACAGGAACCTACGAGCAGTACTTC
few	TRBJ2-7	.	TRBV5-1	CASSLVSYEQYF	TGCGCCAGCAGCTTGGTCTCCTACGAGCAGTACTTC
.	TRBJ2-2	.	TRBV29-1	CSVEDPFSTGELFF	TGCAGCGTTGAAGATCCCTTTTCGACCGGGGAGCTGTTTTTT
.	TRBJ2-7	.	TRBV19	CASSPWVSGDEQYF	TGTGCCAGTAGTCCGTGGGTTAGCGGCGACGAGCAGTACTTC
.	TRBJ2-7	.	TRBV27	CASSLGAYSYEQYF	TGTGCCAGCAGTTTAGGGGCTTACTCCTACGAGCAGTACTTC
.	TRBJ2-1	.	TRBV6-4	CASSDGGHNEQFF	TGTGCCAGCAGTGACGGTGGGCACAATGAGCAGTTCTTC
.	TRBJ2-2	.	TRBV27	CASSLRATNTGELFF	TGTGCCAGCAGTTTAAGGGCCACAAACACCGGGGAGCTGTTTTTT
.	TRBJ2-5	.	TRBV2	CASSGEAQETQYF	TGTGCCAGCAGCGGTGAAGCGCAAGAGACCCAGTACTTC